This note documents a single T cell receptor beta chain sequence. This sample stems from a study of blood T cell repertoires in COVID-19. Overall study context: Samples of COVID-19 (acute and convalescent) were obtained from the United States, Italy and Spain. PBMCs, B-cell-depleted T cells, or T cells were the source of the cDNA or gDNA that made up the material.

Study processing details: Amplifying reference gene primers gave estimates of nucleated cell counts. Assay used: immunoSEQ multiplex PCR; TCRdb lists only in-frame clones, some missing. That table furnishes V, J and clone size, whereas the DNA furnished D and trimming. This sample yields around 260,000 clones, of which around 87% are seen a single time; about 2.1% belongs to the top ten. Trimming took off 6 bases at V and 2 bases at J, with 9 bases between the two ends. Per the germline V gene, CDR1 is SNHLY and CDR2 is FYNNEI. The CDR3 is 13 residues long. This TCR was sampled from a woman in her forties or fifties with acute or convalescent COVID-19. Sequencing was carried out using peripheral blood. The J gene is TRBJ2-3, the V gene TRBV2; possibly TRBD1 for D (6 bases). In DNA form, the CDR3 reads TGTGCCAGCAGGGACAGTTACACAGATACGCAGTATTTT. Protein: CASRDSYTDTQYF.